These 19 T cell receptor beta chains were sequenced from one sample in a study of CD8 T cells in Susac syndrome. About 0.5 to 1 ug RNA was reverse transcribed with random hexamers. TCRdb ran MiXCR on the immunoSEQ multiplex PCR reads and lists one entry per CDR3 protein. The table records fewer than 350,000 distinct CDR3 sequences, 75% to 85% of them present only once. The source material was CD8+ T cells from PBMCs. These receptors originate from a human donor with multiple sclerosis.

J is TRBJ2-5 and V is TRBV7-9, with D perhaps assigned TRBD1 or TRBD2 (6 bases each). The CDR3 sequence is 15 residues long. Trimming pared 0 bases from V and 1 base from J, leaving 9 bases between. Germline V lookup: CDR1 SEHNR, CDR2 FQNEAQ (reference sequence). This CDR3 reads CASSLAGGGQETQYF. The CDR3, as DNA: TGTGCCAGCAGCTTAGCTGGAGGGGGCCAAGAGACCCAGTACTTC.

The chain is built from TRBV4-3 and TRBJ1-2; D gene uncertain. V lost 1 base, J lost 1 base, and 10 bases lay in between. The V gene's germline CDR1 is LGHNA and CDR2 YSLEER. The CDR3 has 15 amino acids. The CDR3 DNA follows: TGCGCCAGCAGCCAAGGAACACGGGGTAACTATGGCTACACCTTC. This gives the protein CASSQGTRGNYGYTF.

The V and J genes are TRBV12-3 or TRBV12-4 and TRBJ1-2; D not resolved. V lost 5 bases, J lost 1 base, and 11 bases lay in between. The CDR3 is made up of 14 amino acids. The CDR3 is CASSGRKNNYGYTF. CDR3 nucleotides: TGTGCCAGCAGTGGAAGGAAGAATAACTATGGCTACACCTTC.

This chain connects TRBV4-3 to TRBJ2-1; TRBD1 matches at 7 bases. Germline CDR1 LGHNA, CDR2 YSLEER. CDR3 length: 16 residues. V lost 0 bases, J lost 9 bases, and 11 bases stayed unmatched. In nucleotides, the CDR3 is TGCGCCAGCAGCCAAGATGGGGACAGTGGAGTGTTTGAGCAGTTCTTC. As protein: CASSQDGDSGVFEQFF.

V is TRBV19 and J is TRBJ2-7; TRBD2 aligns across 8 bases. This CDR3 contains 14 residues. J lost 0 bases, V lost 10 bases, and 8 bases had no gene match. From germline, CDR1 is LNHDA and CDR2 SQIVND (reference sequence). The chain's CDR3 is CATVGGGISYEQYF. The CDR3 DNA reads as TGTGCCACCGTCGGGGGGGGAATCTCCTACGAGCAGTACTTC. Variable domain in full (rest from reference TRBV19 and TRBJ2-7): DGGITQSPKYLFRKEGQNVTLSCEQNLNHDAMYWYRQDPGQGLRLIYYSQIVNDFQKGDIAEGYSVSREKKESFPLTVTSAQKNPTAFYLCATVGGGISYEQYFGPGTRLTVT.

The sample holds one count of this clonotype. This sequence joins TRBV5-8 and TRBJ2-3; 7 bases fit TRBD2. The ends lost 1 base at V and 0 bases at J; junction bases unmatched: 5. This CDR3 contains 16 residues. From germline, CDR1 is SGHTS and CDR2 YDEGEE. This CDR3 is CASSLIVSGSTDTQYF. Written as DNA, the CDR3 is TGTGCCAGCAGCTTGATTGTTAGCGGGAGCACAGATACGCAGTATTTT. Filled out from reference TRBV5-8 and TRBJ2-3, the complete variable domain reads EAGVTQSPTHLIKTRGQQATLRCSPISGHTSVYWYQQALGLGLQFLLWYDEGEERNRGNFPPRFSGRQFPNYSSELNVNALELEDSALYLCASSLIVSGSTDTQYFGPGTRLTVL.

This chain joins TRBV6-1 and TRBJ1-5; weak D call: TRBD1 (5 bases). The CDR3 runs 20 residues. The V gene lost 6 bases and the J gene lost 0 bases, with 27 bases spanning the gap. Germline CDR1 and CDR2: MNHNS and SASEGT. The CDR3 DNA reads as TGTGCCAGCAGCGCCCACCAGGGCCGCAAGAGGATATATAGCAATCAGCCCCAGCATTTT. Its translation is CASSAHQGRKRIYSNQPQHF.

The V gene is TRBV20-1, the J gene TRBJ2-4, with 9 positions matching TRBD1. CDR1 and CDR2 (germline): DFQATT, SNEGSKA (reference sequence). The J segment lost 6 bases and the V segment lost 5 bases, leaving 17 bases of the junction unmatched. The CDR3 spans 17 residues. The CDR3 DNA reads TGCAGTGCTTCCCACCTCAGCCGGACAGGGGACATAAACATTCAGTACTTC. It is translated as CSASHLSRTGDINIQYF.

This clonotype was recorded a few times. The genes are TRBV6-2 or TRBV6-3 and TRBJ2-2, with 11 bases identical to TRBD2. J lost 5 bases, V lost 2 bases, and 10 bases had no gene match. Germline CDR1 is MNHEY and CDR2 is SVGEGT. The CDR3 extends over 18 amino acids. The CDR3 DNA sequence: TGTGCCAGCAGTTACCCGGGGCTACTAGCGGGAGATACCGGGGAGCTGTTTTTT. The encoded protein is CASSYPGLLAGDTGELFF.

The rearrangement links TRBV20-1 to TRBJ1-6, with TRBD1 matching 9 bases. CDR3 size: 18 residues. V shed 3 bases, J shed 8 bases, and the junction held 17 bases outside the gene matches. Germline loops: CDR1 DFQATT, CDR2 SNEGSKA (reference sequence). CDR3 DNA sequence: TGCAGTGCTAGGCTCGGAACTCGGGACAGGGAGGTTGATTCACCCCTCCACTTT. It is translated as CSARLGTRDREVDSPLHF.

The J gene is TRBJ2-7, the V gene TRBV27; possible D gene TRBD1, 6 bases. The V gene lost 6 bases and the J gene lost 5 bases, with 11 bases spanning the gap. This CDR3 spans 12 amino acids. Germline-derived CDR1 and CDR2 are MNHEY and SMNVEV (reference sequence). CDR3 loop: CASSQGTHEQYF. CDR3 coding DNA: TGTGCCAGCAGCCAGGGGACCCACGAGCAGTACTTC.

This chain joins TRBV27 and TRBJ2-7; D not certain. This CDR3 has 14 amino acids. Trimming stripped 2 bases from V and 2 bases from J, with 10 bases between. The V gene's germline CDR1 is MNHEY and CDR2 SMNVEV (reference sequence). CDR3 sequence reads: CASSLGSTPYEQYF. CDR3 nucleotide sequence: TGTGCCAGCAGTTTAGGAAGTACCCCCTACGAGCAGTACTTC.

The rearrangement uses TRBV12-5 and TRBJ1-2; D not resolved. Germline V gene lookup returns CDR1 LGHNT and CDR2 FRNRAP. With 6 bases removed from V and 8 bases from J, the gap between germline ends came to 22 bases. This CDR3 has 15 residues. The CDR3 nucleotides read TGTGCTAGTGGCCAGCACAGCGAACTAATGCAAGGCTACACCTTC. It translates to CASGQHSELMQGYTF.

This clonotype was detected once. The junction does not match germline at one end; this may be a read error. The chain recombines TRBV6-2 or TRBV6-3 with TRBJ2-7, with 7 bases identical to TRBD1. Germline CDR1 and CDR2: MNHEY and SVGEGT. The CDR3 length is 16 residues. Written as DNA, the CDR3 is TGTGCCAGCAGTTACTCGCTTCGACAGGGAATTTACGAGCAGCACTTC. Residues: CASSYSLRQGIYEQHF.

J is TRBJ1-1 and V is TRBV28; no clear D. The germline gives CDR1 MDHEN, CDR2 SYDVKM. The CDR3 length is 15 residues. V was cut by 2 bases and J by 7 bases, with 17 bases left in between. The CDR3 sequence is CASSLAFRRTSEAFF. The CDR3 nucleotides are TGTGCCAGCAGTTTAGCTTTCCGCAGAACGAGTGAAGCTTTCTTT.

The rearrangement uses TRBV19 and TRBJ1-1; no clear D gene. CDR3 size: 11 residues. The V and J ends lost 4 bases and 4 bases respectively, with 4 bases between them. CDR1 and CDR2 from the germline V gene are LNHDA and SQIVND (reference sequence). CDR3 sequence reads: CASSRSTEAFF. The CDR3 nucleotides read TGTGCCAGTAGTAGAAGCACTGAAGCTTTCTTT.

This clonotype was counted only a few times. This sequence joins TRBV2 and TRBJ1-4; D call uncertain. The CDR3 extends over 13 amino acids. Germline V gene lookup returns CDR1 SNHLY and CDR2 FYNNEI. The V end was cut by 6 bases, the J end by 3 bases, with 8 bases between. The CDR3 spells CASRDLANEKLFF. As DNA, the CDR3 is TGTGCCAGCAGGGATTTGGCTAATGAAAAACTGTTTTTT.

V gene TRBV27 combines with J gene TRBJ2-7; D is unclear. The CDR3 extends over 11 amino acids. Germline V lookup: CDR1 MNHEY, CDR2 SMNVEV (reference sequence). V lost 8 bases and J 3 bases, leaving 8 bases between the germline ends. The DNA for the CDR3 is TGTGCCAGCGGTACAGACTACGAGCAGTACTTC. Protein: CASGTDYEQYF.

The chain joins TRBV27 to TRBJ1-1; 8 nucleotides agree with TRBD1. The junction had 4 bases not matched to a gene; V was cut back by 4 bases and J by 6 bases. CDR1 is MNHEY and CDR2 is SMNVEV in the germline V gene (reference sequence). The CDR3 covers 13 residues. The CDR3 region is CASSYQGAAEAFF. In nucleotides, the CDR3 is TGTGCCAGCAGTTACCAGGGGGCTGCTGAAGCTTTCTTT.